Listed here is a single TCR beta chain. The antigen is unknown. Following autologous stem cell transplantation, relapse occurred in every patient, and exposure to brentuximab vedotin varied. Magnetic negative selection was used to purify CD4+ T cells from thawed PBMCs. Patients' outcomes at their best amounted to complete response, partial response or progressive disease. This sample is part of a study of PD-1 blockade in classical Hodgkin lymphoma. About the study: The study gave patients nivolumab 3 mg/kg intravenously every 2 weeks.

The CDR3 has 15 residues. CDR1 is KGHSH and CDR2 is LQKENI in the germline V gene. J lost 7 bases, V lost 5 bases, and 9 bases had no gene match. Notes on the study in general: It was reported that newly diagnosed patients had less baseline TCR diversity than healthy donors. Partial responders and progressors had significantly lower baseline TCR diversity.

Data came from immunoSEQ multiplex PCR; TCRdb stores just in-frame clones and leaves some out. Here the sample spans tens of thousands of clones, roughly 84% being singletons. This material consisted of CD4+ T cells from blood, taken at baseline. This TCR was recovered from a human donor with classical Hodgkin lymphoma. This chain connects TRBV18 to TRBJ2-3; TRBD1 aligns across 10 bases. CDR3 region: CASSSGQGIGNTQYF. CDR3 sequence (DNA): TGTGCCAGCTCATCGGGACAGGGGATTGGAAATACGCAGTATTTT.